This T cell receptor (beta chain) originates from a study of T cell repertoires in cytomegalovirus infection. Study at large: Recently identified HLA-C-restricted CMV epitopes and well-studied HLA-B-restricted CMV epitopes were used by the study. The public TCR beta signatures pointed to both CMV infection and matching HLA type.

This clonotype was picked up a small number of times. As yet, its antigen is unknown. Using its own MiXCR run on the reads, TCRdb lists one record per CDR3 protein. The sample holds around 500,000 distinct CDR3 sequences, approximately 46% seen once. Study-level findings and limits: Adding up the frequency of public TCR beta families identified people who carried CMV plus the relevant HLA. CMV-specific TCR beta clonotypes restricted by HLA-C were the ones dominating the ex vivo response.

The germline V gene has CDR1 MNHNY and CDR2 SVGAGI (reference sequence). Trimming cost V 8 bases and J 4 bases, with 17 bases left between them. This CDR3 has 14 residues. The rearrangement links TRBV6-6 to TRBJ2-5; possibly TRBD1 or TRBD2 for D (6 bases each). This specimen was cultured PBMCs, taken from culture after CMV antigen stimulation. The sequence was collected from a human donor in good health (CMV status not recorded). Some clones in this sample may be carry-over from other donors' samples. The CDR3 nucleotides read TGTGCCAGCGCAAAGGGGGGAGTCAGAGAGACCCAGTACTTC. It specifies CASAKGGVRETQYF.